This T cell receptor beta chain was retrieved from a study of CD8 T cells in Susac syndrome. Germline V lookup: CDR1 LNHDA, CDR2 SQIVND (reference sequence). Trimming removed 7 bases from V and 0 bases from J, with 13 bases in between. The CDR3 runs to 15 residues. With random hexamers, roughly 0.45 to 1 ug RNA was reverse transcribed. TCR beta CDR3 was amplified by immunoSEQ multiplex PCR. This amplification extended across 54 Vbeta and 13 Jbeta segments. TCRdb called the immunoSEQ multiplex PCR reads again in MiXCR, with one record for every CDR3 protein. The sample has around 180,000 distinct CDR3 sequences, approximately 95% seen once; the top ten hold 0.15% to 0.2%. Purification of the CD8+ and CD4+ T cells relied on negative isolation, and TEMRA cells underwent FACS enrichment.

The J gene is TRBJ1-5, the V gene TRBV19; D unclear. The receptor comes from a human donor with multiple sclerosis. The source material was CD8+ T cells from PBMCs. As DNA, the CDR3 is TGTGCCAGTACCCCGGGCCATATTAGCAATCAGCCCCAGCATTTT. Amino acids: CASTPGHISNQPQHF.